One and the same sample provided the 8 T cell receptor beta chains below, sequenced in a study of CD8+CD57+ T cells in acquired aplastic anemia (dated by TCRdb to 2016 to 2019). Flow cytometry had shown CD8+CD57+ cell expansion in the patients selected for sequencing. The sequencer was an Illumina HiSeq 2000. Profiling of TCR beta VDJ combinations and CDR3 sequences used genomic DNA as the template. TCRdb took the public reads, trimmed them with fastp at Q25, ran MiXCR for clone calling and kept in-frame beta chains. Entries are consolidated by CDR3 protein sequence, retaining the most common genes and DNA. Here the sample has around 200,000 distinct CDR3 sequences; 45% to 60% occur a single time. The ten largest clones take up approximately 12% of the sample. Input material: sorted CD4+, CD8+, or CD8+CD57+ T cells (not recorded which) from PBMCs. These receptor sequences come from a human donor with aplastic anemia.

The chain employs TRBV7-3 and TRBJ2-6; TRBD1 matches 8 bases. Germline CDR1 is SGHTA and CDR2 is FQGTGA. CDR3 length: 15 residues. V lost 5 bases, J lost 3 bases, and 3 bases stayed unmatched. This chain's CDR3 is CASSPGGNGANVLTF. The CDR3 bases are TGTGCCAGCAGCCCAGGGGGCAATGGGGCCAACGTCCTGACTTTC.

For the CDR3, the DNA is TGTGCCAGCAAGAGGACAGGGGCGAATGAGCAGTTCTTC. It is translated as CASKRTGANEQFF. The gene calls are TRBV10-3 and TRBJ2-1; 9 bases are a match to TRBD1. The CDR3 length is 13 residues. Germline CDR1 reads ENHRY; CDR2 reads SYGVKD. V trimming: 10 bases; J trimming: 7 bases; junction bases outside the gene matches: 8.

V usage is TRBV4-1 and J usage is TRBJ2-7; possible D gene TRBD1, 6 bases. The V end lost 0 bases, the J end lost 2 bases, and 14 bases lay between the germline ends. This CDR3 has 16 amino acids. From germline, CDR1 is MGHRA and CDR2 YSYEKL. The CDR3 loop reads CASSQELSGAAYEQYF. Here the CDR3 DNA reads TGCGCCAGCAGCCAAGAGTTATCAGGGGCCGCCTACGAGCAGTACTTC.

The sample holds many counts of this clonotype. J is TRBJ1-5 and V is TRBV6-2 or TRBV6-3; D is uncertain. The V end was cut by 11 bases, the J end by 0 bases, with 8 bases between. CDR3 size: 12 residues. CDR1 and CDR2 from the germline V gene are MNHEY and SVGEGT. As DNA, the CDR3 is TGTGCCTTCGACGATAGCAATCAGCCCCAGCATTTT. As protein: CAFDDSNQPQHF.

As concerns this clonotype: One end of the junction fails to match germline, which may point to a read error. The V and J genes are TRBV7-9 and TRBJ1-5, with D uncertain. CDR1 and CDR2 (germline): SEHNR, FQNEAQ (reference sequence). The CDR3 is 13 residues long. The CDR3 nucleotides read TGCGCCAGCAGCCCGGGCGTTGGTCAGCCCCAGCATTTT. Translation: CASSPGVGQPQHF.

This clonotype occurred many times. The V call is TRBV29-1, the J call TRBJ2-5, with TRBD1 as a possible D gene (5 bases). CDR1 and CDR2 (germline): SQVTM, ANQGSEA. Trimming stripped 5 bases from V and 1 base from J, with 14 bases between. This CDR3 has 14 residues. This chain's CDR3 is CSVRVNTGQETQYF. The CDR3 DNA is TGCAGCGTTAGGGTCAACACAGGCCAAGAGACCCAGTACTTC.

Ten or more counts support this clonotype. The CDR3 reads CATSDLVGYGYTF. In nucleotides, the CDR3 is TGTGCCACCAGTGATTTAGTCGGGTACGGCTACACCTTC. The chain is built from TRBV24-1 and TRBJ1-2; D ambiguous. V was pared by 1 base and J by 8 bases, with 10 bases between. The CDR3 length is 13 residues. Germline V gene sequence: CDR1 KGHDR, CDR2 SFDVKD.

As DNA, the CDR3 is TGTGCCAGCAGCCGGACAGGGTCGGGCTACGAGCAGTACTTC. Translated, it gives CASSRTGSGYEQYF. This rearrangement joins TRBV7-3 to TRBJ2-7, with TRBD1 matching over 8 bases. The CDR3 is 14 residues long. CDR1 is SGHTA and CDR2 is FQGTGA in the germline V gene. V shed 5 bases, J shed 3 bases, and the junction held 6 bases outside the gene matches. The full variable domain, in which reference TRBV7-3 and TRBJ2-7 provide the parts outside the CDR3, is GAGVSQTPSNKVTEKGKYVELRCDPISGHTALYWYRQSLGQGPEFLIYFQGTGAADDSGLPNDRFFAVRPEGSVSTLKIQRTERGDSAVYLCASSRTGSGYEQYFGPGTRLTVT.